This T cell receptor (beta chain) was identified during a study of blood T cell repertoires in COVID-19. On the study more broadly: Samples of COVID-19 (acute and convalescent) were obtained from the United States, Italy and Spain. PBMCs, B-cell-depleted T cells, or T cells provided the cDNA or gDNA that made up the material.

There are 20 residues in the CDR3. Germline-derived CDR1 and CDR2 are SGHNT and YYREEE (reference sequence). The J segment lost 0 bases and the V segment lost 3 bases, leaving 13 bases of the junction unmatched. Original handling: Nucleated cell counts were estimated from reference gene primer amplification. TCRdb's table, derived via immunoSEQ multiplex PCR, lists solely in-frame clones and lacks some. D and trimming come from the DNA, and the V and J calls and clone size come from that table. Here the sample spans roughly 300,000 clones, approximately 85% being singletons. This clone was observed a single time.

The sequencing input was peripheral blood. The TCR originated in a woman aged 50 to 60 with acute or convalescent COVID-19. V is TRBV5-4 and J is TRBJ2-1, with TRBD1 identical over 12 bases. The CDR3 region is CASSSAPGTGGHSSYNEQFF. The DNA for the CDR3 is TGTGCCAGCAGCTCCGCCCCCGGGACAGGGGGCCATAGCTCCTACAATGAGCAGTTCTTC.